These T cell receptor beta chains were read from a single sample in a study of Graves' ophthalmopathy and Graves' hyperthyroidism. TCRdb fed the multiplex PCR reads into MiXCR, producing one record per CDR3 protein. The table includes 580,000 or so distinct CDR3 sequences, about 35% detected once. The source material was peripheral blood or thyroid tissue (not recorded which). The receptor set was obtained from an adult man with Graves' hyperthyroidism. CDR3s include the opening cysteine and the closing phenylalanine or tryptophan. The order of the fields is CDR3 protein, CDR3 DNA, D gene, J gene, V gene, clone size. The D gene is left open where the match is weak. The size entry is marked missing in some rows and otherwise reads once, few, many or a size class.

CASSPGTGLLYEQYF | TGTGCCAGCAGCCCCGGGACAGGCCTACTCTACGAGCAGTACTTC | TRBD1 | TRBJ2-7 | TRBV10-3 | NA
CASSVDGRVDSPLHF | TGTGCCAGCAGCGTAGATGGCAGGGTTGATTCACCCCTCCACTTT | NA | TRBJ1-6 | TRBV9 | many
CSVAPWTGQGGTEAFF | TGCAGCGTTGCCCCCTGGACAGGGCAGGGAGGGACTGAAGCTTTCTTT | TRBD1 | TRBJ1-1 | TRBV29-1 | NA
CASSLEVWETQYF | TGTGCCAGCAGCTTAGAGGTGTGGGAGACCCAGTACTTC | NA | TRBJ2-5 | TRBV7-6 | many
CASSYSGEQYF | TGTGCCAGCAGTTACTCCGGCGAGCAGTACTTC | NA | TRBJ2-7 | TRBV6-5 | many
CASGGYGFGYTF | TGTGCCAGCGGCGGGTACGGTTTTGGCTACACCTTC | NA | TRBJ1-2 | TRBV3-1 | NA
CASSSREGLRVEQYF | TGTGCCAGCAGCTCGCGGGAGGGCCTCAGGGTTGAGCAGTACTTC | TRBD2 | TRBJ2-7 | TRBV7-2 | NA
CASSQRVGNQPQHF | TGTGCCAGCAGTCAAAGGGTAGGCAATCAGCCCCAGCATTTT | NA | TRBJ1-5 | TRBV28 | many
CASTLGGTGNTIYF | TGTGCCAGCACCTTGGGGGGAACTGGAAACACCATATATTTT | NA | TRBJ1-3 | TRBV2 | few
CASSYSRGSSTEAFF | TGTGCCAGCAGTTACTCTCGGGGGTCGAGCACTGAAGCTTTCTTT | NA | TRBJ1-1 | TRBV12-5 | once
CSVLGQGVLSSNTGELFF | TGCAGCGTTCTGGGACAGGGGGTATTGTCCTCGAACACCGGGGAGCTGTTTTTT | TRBD1 | TRBJ2-2 | TRBV29-1 | many
CSSGPVGNTIYF | TGCAGCTCGGGACCTGTCGGAAACACCATATATTTT | NA | TRBJ1-3 | TRBV29-1 | NA
CASSLAQTGDVYEQYF | TGTGCCAGCAGCTTAGCCCAAACAGGGGACGTCTACGAGCAGTACTTC | TRBD1 | TRBJ2-7 | TRBV7-8 | NA
CAWGTGGDYGYTF | TGTGCCTGGGGGACAGGGGGTGACTATGGCTACACCTTC | TRBD1 | TRBJ1-2 | TRBV30 | few
CAISEVTSGETQYF | TGTGCCATCAGTGAGGTGACTAGCGGGGAGACCCAGTACTTC | TRBD2 | TRBJ2-5 | TRBV10-3 | NA
CAISGGRNTEAFF | TGTGCCATCAGTGGAGGGAGGAACACTGAAGCTTTCTTT | NA | TRBJ1-1 | TRBV10-3 | many
CSARGTGETQYF | TGCAGTGCTAGGGGGACAGGGGAGACCCAGTACTTC | TRBD1 | TRBJ2-5 | TRBV20-1 | NA
CSAGALGTYEQYF | TGCAGTGCTGGAGCGCTCGGGACGTACGAGCAGTACTTC | NA | TRBJ2-7 | TRBV20-1 | once
CASSPGTDSEQYF | TGTGCCAGCAGCCCCGGGACAGACAGCGAGCAGTACTTC | TRBD1 | TRBJ2-7 | TRBV9 | many
CASSLSKRPWIQETQYF | TGTGCCAGCAGCTTAAGTAAGAGGCCGTGGATTCAAGAGACCCAGTACTTC | NA | TRBJ2-5 | TRBV7-9 | many
CSVEPQGAWDGYTF | TGCAGCGTTGAACCCCAGGGGGCGTGGGATGGCTACACCTTC | TRBD1 | TRBJ1-2 | TRBV29-1 | many
CASGFFGLAGETQYF | TGTGCCAGCGGCTTCTTTGGACTAGCGGGGGAGACCCAGTACTTC | TRBD2 | TRBJ2-5 | TRBV7-8 | NA
CASSISGPGEKLFF | TGTGCCAGTAGTATATCCGGACCCGGTGAAAAACTGTTTTTT | NA | TRBJ1-4 | TRBV19 | few
CASNPDSPLHF | TGTGCCAGCAACCCGGATTCACCCCTCCACTTT | NA | TRBJ1-6 | TRBV14 | NA
CASSPEGQNNSPLHF | TGCGCCAGCAGCCCGGAAGGACAGAATAATTCACCCCTCCACTTT | NA | TRBJ1-6 | TRBV5-1 | NA
CASSQMHTYEQYF | TGTGCCAGCAGTCAAATGCACACCTACGAGCAGTACTTC | NA | TRBJ2-7 | TRBV27 | few
CSVGGAKGDYGYTF | TGCAGCGTGGGTGGGGCCAAGGGCGACTATGGCTACACCTTC | NA | TRBJ1-2 | TRBV29-1 | NA
CASSLIPAALREAQYF | TGTGCCAGCAGTTTAATCCCAGCAGCCCTTCGGGAGGCCCAGTACTTC | TRBD2 | TRBJ2-5 | TRBV28 | NA
CSVVRTGGTEAFF | TGCAGCGTTGTACGTACCGGGGGCACTGAAGCTTTCTTT | NA | TRBJ1-1 | TRBV29-1 | many
CASSIGQGSPGELFF | TGTGCCAGCAGTATCGGACAGGGCAGCCCCGGGGAGCTGTTTTTT | TRBD1 | TRBJ2-2 | TRBV12-3/TRBV12-4 | NA
CASSTIRDRANEKLFF | TGTGCCAGCAGCACGATCCGGGACAGGGCTAATGAAAAACTGTTTTTT | TRBD1 | TRBJ1-4 | TRBV7-9 | NA
CAGGGQGGETQYF | TGTGCCGGGGGGGGACAGGGTGGGGAGACCCAGTACTTC | TRBD1 | TRBJ2-5 | TRBV7-2 | NA
CASSFRTPSGNTIYF | TGTGCCAGCAGTTTTCGGACCCCTTCAGGAAACACCATATATTTT | NA | TRBJ1-3 | TRBV12-3/TRBV12-4 | NA
CASSPGQGVKEKLFF | TGCGCCAGCAGCCCAGGACAGGGGGTAAAAGAAAAACTGTTTTTT | TRBD1 | TRBJ1-4 | TRBV4-3 | few
CASGEGALVTEAFF | TGTGCCTCAGGGGAGGGGGCGCTGGTCACTGAAGCTTTCTTT | TRBD1 | TRBJ1-1 | TRBV4-2 | many
CASSDPMTVSYEQYF | TGTGCCAGCAGTGATCCGATGACAGTCTCCTACGAGCAGTACTTC | NA | TRBJ2-7 | TRBV2 | many
CATSDPRTLGYGYTF | TGTGCCACCAGTGATCCCAGGACGTTAGGCTATGGCTACACCTTC | NA | TRBJ1-2 | TRBV24-1 | NA
CASSALTTGTGELFF | TGTGCCAGCAGCGCTCTGACCACCGGGACCGGGGAGCTGTTTTTT | NA | TRBJ2-2 | TRBV6-1 | few
CASSFAGQGNGSPLHF | TGTGCCAGCAGCTTTGCCGGACAGGGAAACGGTTCACCCCTCCACTTT | TRBD1 | TRBJ1-6 | TRBV7-9 | once
CASTPTGRGSPQHF | TGTGCCAGCACCCCGACAGGGCGGGGATCGCCCCAGCATTTT | TRBD1 | TRBJ1-5 | TRBV6-1 | NA
CASSLGQRIYEQYF | TGTGCCAGCAGTTTGGGACAGCGAATCTACGAGCAGTACTTC | TRBD1 | TRBJ2-7 | TRBV12-3/TRBV12-4 | many
CATSDRRASGTDTQYF | TGTGCCACCAGTGATAGGAGGGCCTCGGGCACAGATACGCAGTATTTT | NA | TRBJ2-3 | TRBV24-1 | few
CASSSKTGPSYNSPLHF | TGTGCCAGCAGCTCTAAGACAGGGCCCTCCTATAATTCACCCCTCCACTTT | TRBD1 | TRBJ1-6 | TRBV7-8 | many
CASSHPRFTEAFF | TGTGCCAGCAGCCATCCTCGGTTCACTGAAGCTTTCTTT | NA | TRBJ1-1 | TRBV6-5 | many
CSARARTGGEQYF | TGCAGTGCCAGAGCACGGACAGGGGGCGAGCAGTACTTC | TRBD1 | TRBJ2-7 | TRBV20-1 | many
CASSNGAPEETQYF | TGTGCCAGTAGCAATGGCGCCCCGGAGGAGACCCAGTACTTC | NA | TRBJ2-5 | TRBV19 | once
CASSGTLPEQYF | TGTGCCAGCAGTGGCACACTTCCCGAGCAGTACTTC | NA | TRBJ2-7 | TRBV28 | many
CAISDVRDEQYF | TGTGCCATCAGTGACGTCAGGGACGAGCAGTACTTC | NA | TRBJ2-7 | TRBV10-3 | many
CASSLGDGTEAFF | TGTGCCAGCAGCTTAGGGGATGGCACTGAAGCTTTCTTT | NA | TRBJ1-1 | TRBV7-9 | many
CASSPEANSNSEQYF | TGTGCCAGCAGCCCTGAGGCTAATAGTAACTCCGAGCAGTACTTC | NA | TRBJ2-7 | TRBV4-2 | many
CASSPEGAGANVLTF | TGTGCCAGCAGCCCAGAGGGCGCTGGGGCCAACGTCCTGACTTTC | NA | TRBJ2-6 | TRBV7-9 | many
CASSFGGGGTSNQPQHF | TGTGCCAGCAGCTTCGGGGGGGGGGGGACGAGCAATCAGCCCCAGCATTTT | NA | TRBJ1-5 | TRBV7-8 | NA
CASSIYTGVSNQPQHF | TGTGCCAGTAGTATCTATACAGGGGTGAGCAATCAGCCCCAGCATTTT | TRBD1 | TRBJ1-5 | TRBV19 | many
CSVEDPGTFNEQYF | TGCAGCGTTGAAGATCCCGGGACTTTCAATGAGCAGTACTTC | NA | TRBJ2-7 | TRBV29-1 | NA